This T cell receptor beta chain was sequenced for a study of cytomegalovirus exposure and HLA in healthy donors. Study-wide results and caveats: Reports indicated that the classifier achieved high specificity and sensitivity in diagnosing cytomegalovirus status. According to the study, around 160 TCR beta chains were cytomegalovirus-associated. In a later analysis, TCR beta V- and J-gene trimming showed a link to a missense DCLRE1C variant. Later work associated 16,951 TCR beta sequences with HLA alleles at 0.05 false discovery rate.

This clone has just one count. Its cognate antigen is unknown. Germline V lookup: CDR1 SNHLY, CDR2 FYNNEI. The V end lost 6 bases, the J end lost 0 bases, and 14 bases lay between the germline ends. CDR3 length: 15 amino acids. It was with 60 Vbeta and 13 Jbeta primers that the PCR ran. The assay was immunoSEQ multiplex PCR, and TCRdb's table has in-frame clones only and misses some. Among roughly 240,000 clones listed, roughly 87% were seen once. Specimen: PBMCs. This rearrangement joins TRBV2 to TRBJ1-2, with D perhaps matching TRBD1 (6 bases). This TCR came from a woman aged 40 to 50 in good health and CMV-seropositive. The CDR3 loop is CASSLGGASNYGYTF. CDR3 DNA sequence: TGTGCCAGCAGCCTGGGGGGGGCGTCTAACTATGGCTACACCTTC.